These 28 T cell receptor beta chains share one sample of origin, sequenced in a study of cytomegalovirus exposure and HLA in healthy donors. PCR employed 60 Vbeta and 13 Jbeta primers. Only in-frame clones appear in the TCRdb table, and some are missing; sequencing was by immunoSEQ multiplex PCR. The table lists over 120,000 clones, under 90% of them singletons, with just over 4.5% in the top ten. The source material was PBMCs. These receptors came from a man aged 40-55 years in good health and CMV-seronegative.

The rearrangement uses TRBV5-6 and TRBJ2-5; 10 bases fit TRBD1. The CDR3 has 16 residues. In germline, CDR1 is SGHDT, CDR2 YYEEEE. V lost 4 bases and J lost 3; bases outside the gene matches: 9. In nucleotides, the CDR3 is TGTGCCAGCAGCCCGACAGGGGGCGCGGGTAAAGAGACCCAGTACTTC. Protein sequence: CASSPTGGAGKETQYF.

This clone occurred a few times. V usage is TRBV2 and J usage is TRBJ1-5; D may be TRBD1 (6 bases). The CDR3 is made up of 18 amino acids. Trimming cost V 1 base and J 0 bases, with 16 bases left between them. CDR1 SNHLY and CDR2 FYNNEI come from the germline V gene. The chain's CDR3 is CASSEGGLLVGSNQPQHF. CDR3 in DNA: TGTGCCAGCAGTGAAGGGGGGCTCCTGGTCGGTAGCAATCAGCCCCAGCATTTT.

The V gene is TRBV9, the J gene TRBJ1-4, with D tentatively TRBD1 (6 bases). Germline loops: CDR1 SGDLS, CDR2 YYNGEE. V lost 4 bases to trimming and J lost 7 bases, with 20 bases between them. The CDR3 runs to 16 residues. CDR3 residues: CASSSTSGALGEKLFF. As DNA, the CDR3 is TGTGCCAGCAGCTCGACTTCAGGGGCATTAGGTGAAAAACTGTTTTTT.

This clone appeared once. V usage is TRBV5-4 and J usage is TRBJ2-5, with TRBD1 identical over 10 bases. Germline CDR1 is SGHNT and CDR2 is YYREEE (reference sequence). After removal of 0 bases from V and 4 bases from J, the junction contained 3 bases not matched to a gene. The CDR3 is 15 residues long. This chain's CDR3 is CASSLGDRGRETQYF. The CDR3 bases are TGTGCCAGCAGCTTGGGGGACAGGGGCCGAGAGACCCAGTACTTC.

This CDR3 reads CASSESGNYGYTF. DNA for the CDR3: TGTGCCAGCAGTGAATCAGGAAACTATGGCTACACCTTC. The chain couples TRBV6-1 to TRBJ1-2, with unresolved D. This CDR3 has 13 amino acids. Trimming shortened V by 2 bases and J by 2 bases, and 6 bases separated the two germline ends. Per germline, CDR1 MNHNS and CDR2 SASEGT.

DNA of the CDR3: TGTGCCAGCAGCTTCGGACTAGCGGGGGTCACAGATACGCAGTATTTT. This codes for CASSFGLAGVTDTQYF. This rearrangement joins TRBV11-2 to TRBJ2-3; 13 nucleotides align to TRBD2. Germline V gene lookup returns CDR1 SGHAT and CDR2 FQNNGV. Trimming cost V 3 bases and J 2 bases; bases outside gene matches: 2. CDR3 length: 16 residues.

This clone showed up just once. V gene TRBV5-1 combines with J gene TRBJ2-5, with TRBD1 matching 8 bases. From germline, CDR1 is SGHRS and CDR2 YFSETQ. The CDR3 is made up of 13 amino acids. V lost 4 bases and J lost 7; bases outside the gene matches: 6. CDR3 loop: CASSHGQGGTQYF. For the CDR3, the DNA is TGCGCCAGCAGCCATGGACAGGGCGGGACCCAGTACTTC.

The chain combines TRBV13 with TRBJ2-5, with D possibly being TRBD1 (6 bases). The J call may not be correct, given that the DNA end is closer to TRBJ2-7. This CDR3 is 15 amino acids long. Germline CDR1 is PRHDT and CDR2 is FYEKMQ (reference sequence). CDR3 nucleotide sequence: TGTGCCAGCAGCTCCCCCCGACAGGTTACCTACGAGCAGTACTTC. It codes for CASSSPRQVTYEQYF.

The rearrangement joins TRBV29-1 to TRBJ2-3, with 9 nucleotides matching TRBD1. This CDR3 has 14 residues. Germline values: CDR1 SQVTM, CDR2 ANQGSEA. V gave up 6 bases and J gave up 4 bases; unmatched junction bases: 8. CDR3 residues: CSVVGQGTADTQYF. For the CDR3, the DNA is TGCAGCGTCGTTGGACAGGGGACGGCAGATACGCAGTATTTT.

The rearrangement uses TRBV29-1 and TRBJ1-5, with D possibly TRBD1 on 6 matching bases. The length of the CDR3 is 12 residues. Trimming shortened V by 5 bases and J by 5 bases, and 10 bases separated the two germline ends. Germline-derived CDR1 and CDR2 are SQVTM and ANQGSEA. This chain's CDR3 is CSVKTGDQPQHF. CDR3 nucleotides: TGCAGCGTTAAGACAGGTGATCAGCCCCAGCATTTT.

In this sample, this clone turned up once. The genes are TRBV6-4 and TRBJ1-6, with D uncertain. V was clipped by 4 bases and J by 8 bases, with 12 bases between them. The CDR3 spans 14 residues. Looked up from germline, CDR1 is MRHNA and CDR2 is SNTAGT. The CDR3 loop is CASSVSPLDSPLHF. CDR3 nucleotide sequence: TGTGCCAGCAGTGTTAGCCCTTTGGATTCACCCCTCCACTTT.

The chain joins TRBV2 to TRBJ2-7; weak D call: TRBD1 (5 bases). The CDR3 has 13 amino acids. The germline V and J ends were trimmed by 2 bases and 4 bases, with 9 bases remaining between them. Germline values: CDR1 SNHLY, CDR2 FYNNEI. The CDR3 DNA sequence: TGTGCCAGCAGTGAACTACAGGAATACGAGCAGTACTTC. Its protein product is CASSELQEYEQYF. The full variable domain, in which reference TRBV2 and TRBJ2-7 provide the parts outside the CDR3, is EPEVTQTPSHQVTQMGQEVILRCVPISNHLYFYWYRQILGQKVEFLVSFYNNEISEKSEIFDDQFSVERPDGSNFTLKIRSTKLEDSAMYFCASSELQEYEQYFGPGTRLTVT.

V is TRBV5-1 and J is TRBJ2-2, with D possibly being TRBD2 (5 bases). In germline, CDR1 is SGHRS, CDR2 YFSETQ. This CDR3 comprises 13 residues. Trimming took off 7 bases at V and 6 bases at J, with 13 bases between the two ends. CDR3 protein: CASHAAGAGELFF. CDR3 DNA sequence: TGCGCCAGCCACGCAGCCGGGGCCGGGGAGCTGTTTTTT.

Comments on this clone: Other DNA sequences within the sample encode an identical CDR3. The chain combines TRBV6-1 with TRBJ1-1, with D uncertain. Trimming took off 2 bases at V and 6 bases at J, with 16 bases between the two ends. Germline V CDR1 and CDR2: MNHNS, SASEGT. The CDR3 sequence is 15 residues long. The CDR3 coding sequence is TGTGCCAGCAGTGAAAATAGCGAAATGACCCCTGAAGCTTTCTTT. Protein: CASSENSEMTPEAFF.

This clone appeared a few times. The chain is built from TRBV27 and TRBJ1-1; D might be TRBD1 (5 bases). This CDR3 spans 12 amino acids. Trimming took off 4 bases at V and 7 bases at J, with 10 bases between the two ends. Germline CDR1 MNHEY, CDR2 SMNVEV (reference sequence). The CDR3 region has the DNA TGTGCCAGCAGTTCCCCGGGACTTGAAGCTTTCTTT. It codes for CASSSPGLEAFF.

The J gene is TRBJ2-3, the V gene TRBV28; tentative D call: TRBD1 (6 bases). The CDR3 covers 16 residues. Germline V gives CDR1 MDHEN, CDR2 SYDVKM. The ends were cut back, 5 bases at V and 0 bases at J, with 15 bases in the middle. The CDR3 sequence is CASSGGQRSSTDTQYF. As DNA, the CDR3 is TGTGCCAGCAGTGGGGGCCAGCGCAGTAGCACAGATACGCAGTATTTT.

The rearrangement uses TRBV15 and TRBJ2-5; D remains unclear. The CDR3 sequence is 16 residues long. Germline loops: CDR1 LNHNV, CDR2 YYDKDF (reference sequence). V lost 8 bases, J lost 1 base, and 20 bases lay in between. CDR3 residues: CATQNGRVHLQETQYF. The CDR3 coding sequence is TGTGCCACCCAGAATGGCCGGGTCCATCTCCAAGAGACCCAGTACTTC.

The V gene is TRBV10-2, the J gene TRBJ2-7, with D possibly being TRBD2 (5 bases). CDR1 and CDR2 (germline): WSHSY, SAAADI. V was shortened by 4 bases and J by 3 bases, with 13 bases between the two germline ends. The CDR3 totals 14 residues. In DNA, the CDR3 is TGCGCCAGCAGTGTCGTAGGGCGGGTCTACGAGCAGTACTTC. The encoded protein is CASSVVGRVYEQYF.

The chain is built from TRBV4-1 and TRBJ2-5, with D possibly being TRBD1 (5 bases). Germline values: CDR1 MGHRA, CDR2 YSYEKL. The CDR3 contains 13 residues. V lost 4 bases and J lost 4, with 10 bases in between. The CDR3 loop reads CASSRFRGETQYF. The DNA of the CDR3 is TGCGCCAGCAGCCGTTTTAGGGGAGAGACCCAGTACTTC.

Comments on this clone: The junction and the germline gene differ at one end; a read error may be behind it. The CDR3 region is CASSLETRGF. CDR3 in DNA: TGTGCCAGCAGCTTAGAGACGAGGGGGTTT. This sequence joins TRBV7-2 and TRBJ1-5, with D possibly matching TRBD1 (6 bases). The V gene's germline CDR1 is SGHTA and CDR2 FQGNSA. The CDR3 is 10 amino acids.

This chain uses TRBV18 with TRBJ1-3, with 7 bases that match TRBD1. CDR3 length equals 15 residues. CDR1 and CDR2 (germline): KGHSH, LQKENI. The V gene end was trimmed by 2 bases and the J gene end by 4 bases; junction bases not matched to a gene: 5. The CDR3 nucleotides are TGTGCCAGCTCACCAAGACCGGACAGGGGAAACACCATATATTTT. Translation gives CASSPRPDRGNTIYF. Complete variable domain (other parts from reference TRBV18 and TRBJ1-3): NAGVMQNPRHLVRRRGQEARLRCSPMKGHSHVYWYRQLPEEGLKFMVYLQKENIIDESGMPKERFSAEFPKEGPSILRIQQVVRGDSAAYFCASSPRPDRGNTIYFGEGSWLTVV.

This chain joins TRBV4-1 and TRBJ1-3; D is uncertain. The CDR3 has 14 amino acids. CDR1 MGHRA and CDR2 YSYEKL come from the germline V gene. Between the trimmed V and J ends, which lost 0 bases and 0 bases, there was a span of 3 bases. CDR3 coding DNA: TGCGCCAGCAGCCAAGACAGCTCTGGAAACACCATATATTTT. Translating it yields CASSQDSSGNTIYF.

This chain links TRBV25-1 with TRBJ2-3, with D perhaps TRBD2 (5 bases). Trimming cost V 4 bases and J 0 bases, with 8 bases left between them. CDR1 is MGHDK and CDR2 is SYGVNS in the germline V gene. This CDR3 region has 14 residues. CDR3 in DNA: TGTGCCAGCAGTGGGTGGGAGAGCACAGATACGCAGTATTTT. This encodes CASSGWESTDTQYF.

CDR3 sequence: CASSITTGKKDTQYF. The DNA for the CDR3 is TGTGCCAGTAGTATCACGACAGGGAAGAAGGATACGCAGTATTTT. The chain couples TRBV19 to TRBJ2-3; TRBD1 matches at 7 bases. The V and J ends lost 3 bases and 6 bases, in that order; junction bases with no gene match: 9. The CDR3 length is 15 residues. Germline CDR1 reads LNHDA; CDR2 reads SQIVND (reference sequence).

The CDR3 protein is CASRAATNEKLFF. In nucleotides, the CDR3 is TGTGCCAGCAGAGCTGCAACTAATGAAAAACTGTTTTTT. The chain employs TRBV28 and TRBJ1-4, with unresolved D. This CDR3 spans 13 amino acids. The germline gives CDR1 MDHEN, CDR2 SYDVKM. Trimming shortened V by 6 bases and J by 0 bases, and 5 bases separated the two germline ends.

This clone came up once. The chain combines TRBV7-3 with TRBJ1-2; D perhaps matches TRBD1 (6 bases). The CDR3 is 13 residues long. Germline V CDR1 and CDR2: SGHTA, FQGTGA. Trimming took off 5 bases at V and 2 bases at J, with 9 bases between the two ends. The CDR3 DNA reads TGTGCCAGCAGCATGACAGGAAACTATGGCTACACCTTC. This encodes CASSMTGNYGYTF.

The V gene is TRBV28, the J gene TRBJ1-6; 11 nucleotides match TRBD1. The CDR3 is 17 amino acids. The ends lost 4 bases at V and 3 bases at J; junction bases unmatched: 5. From germline, CDR1 is MDHEN and CDR2 SYDVKM. The CDR3 nucleotides read TGTGCCAGCAGTTCCGGCGGGACAGGGGGCTATAATTCACCCCTCCACTTT. Protein sequence: CASSSGGTGGYNSPLHF.

This chain links TRBV28 with TRBJ2-1, with 8 bases matching TRBD1. The CDR3 loop spans 17 amino acids. J gave up 0 bases and V 6 bases, and 10 bases lay outside the gene matches. Germline V CDR1 and CDR2: MDHEN, SYDVKM. CDR3 loop: CASRGPGTGGSYNEQFF. The CDR3 DNA sequence: TGTGCCAGCAGGGGGCCCGGGACAGGTGGCTCCTACAATGAGCAGTTCTTC.